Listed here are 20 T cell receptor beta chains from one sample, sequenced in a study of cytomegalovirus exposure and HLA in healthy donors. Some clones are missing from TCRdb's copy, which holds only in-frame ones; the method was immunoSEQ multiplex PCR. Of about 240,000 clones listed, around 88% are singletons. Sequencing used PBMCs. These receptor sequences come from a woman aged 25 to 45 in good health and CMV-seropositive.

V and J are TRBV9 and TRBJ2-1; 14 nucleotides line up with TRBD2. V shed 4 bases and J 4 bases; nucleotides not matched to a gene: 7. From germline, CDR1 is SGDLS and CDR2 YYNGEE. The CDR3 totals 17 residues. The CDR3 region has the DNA TGTGCCAGCAGCCGCGGGACTAGCGGGAGTGCGTACAATGAGCAGTTCTTC. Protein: CASSRGTSGSAYNEQFF.

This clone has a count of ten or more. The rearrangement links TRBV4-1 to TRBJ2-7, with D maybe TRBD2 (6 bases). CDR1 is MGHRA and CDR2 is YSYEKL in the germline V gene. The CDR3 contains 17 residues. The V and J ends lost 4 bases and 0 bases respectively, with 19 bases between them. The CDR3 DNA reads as TGCGCCAGCAGCCCGACTATTAGCGGCCGAAGCTCCTACGAGCAGTACTTC. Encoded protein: CASSPTISGRSSYEQYF.

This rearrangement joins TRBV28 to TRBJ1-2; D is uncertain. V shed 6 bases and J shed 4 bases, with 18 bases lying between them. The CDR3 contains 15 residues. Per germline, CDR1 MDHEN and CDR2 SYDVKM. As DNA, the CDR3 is TGTGCCAGCAGGCCACCCCTTCTGGCTCCCTATGGCTACACCTTC. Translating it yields CASRPPLLAPYGYTF.

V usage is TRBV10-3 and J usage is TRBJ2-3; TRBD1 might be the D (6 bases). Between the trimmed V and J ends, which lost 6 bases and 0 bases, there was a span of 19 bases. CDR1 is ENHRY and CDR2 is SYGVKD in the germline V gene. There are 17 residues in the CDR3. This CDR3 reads CAISPITGTSSTDTQYF. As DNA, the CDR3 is TGTGCCATCAGCCCCATAACAGGGACCTCTAGCACAGATACGCAGTATTTT.

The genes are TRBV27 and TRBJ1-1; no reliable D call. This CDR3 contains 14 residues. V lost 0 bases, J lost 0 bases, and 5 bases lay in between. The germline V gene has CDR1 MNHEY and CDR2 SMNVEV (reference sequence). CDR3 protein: CASSLSILNTEAFF. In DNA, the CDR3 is TGTGCCAGCAGTTTATCTATCTTGAACACTGAAGCTTTCTTT.

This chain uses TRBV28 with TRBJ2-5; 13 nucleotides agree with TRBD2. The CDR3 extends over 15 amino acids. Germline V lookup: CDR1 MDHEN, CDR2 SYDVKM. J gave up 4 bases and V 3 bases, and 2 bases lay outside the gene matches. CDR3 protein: CASSFRLAGGETQYF. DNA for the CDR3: TGTGCCAGCAGTTTTCGACTAGCGGGGGGAGAGACCCAGTACTTC.

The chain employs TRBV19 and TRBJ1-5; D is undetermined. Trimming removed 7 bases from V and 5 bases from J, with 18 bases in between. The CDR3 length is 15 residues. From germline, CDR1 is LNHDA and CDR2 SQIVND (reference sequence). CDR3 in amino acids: CASKNSPLDYQPQHF. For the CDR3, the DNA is TGTGCCAGTAAGAACAGCCCGTTGGACTATCAGCCCCAGCATTTT.

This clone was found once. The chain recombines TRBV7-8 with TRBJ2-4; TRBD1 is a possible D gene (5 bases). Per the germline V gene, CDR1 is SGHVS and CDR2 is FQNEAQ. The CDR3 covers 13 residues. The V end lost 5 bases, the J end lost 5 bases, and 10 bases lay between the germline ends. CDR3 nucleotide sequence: TGTGCCAGCAGCATTACGACAGAAAACATTCAGTACTTC. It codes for CASSITTENIQYF.

CDR3 DNA: TGTGCCAGCAGCTTAACTAGCGCAACCTACGAGCAGTACTTC. Amino acid sequence: CASSLTSATYEQYF. The chain uses TRBV5-5 and TRBJ2-7; 7 bases agree with TRBD2. CDR1 is SGHKS and CDR2 is YYEKEE in the germline V gene (reference sequence). Trimming removed 2 bases from V and 2 bases from J; junction bases left unmatched: 4. This CDR3 has 14 residues.

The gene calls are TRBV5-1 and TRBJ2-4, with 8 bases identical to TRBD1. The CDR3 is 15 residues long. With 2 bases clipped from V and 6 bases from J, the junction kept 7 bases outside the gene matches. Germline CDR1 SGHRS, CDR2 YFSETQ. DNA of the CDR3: TGCGCCAGCAGCTTCGAAGGACAGGGCCTAAACATTCAGTACTTC. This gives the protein CASSFEGQGLNIQYF.

For the CDR3, the DNA is TGTGCCAGCAGCTTGGTCGACAGGGTGGGCCTCTATGGCTACACCTTC. This translates into CASSLVDRVGLYGYTF. The chain employs TRBV5-4 and TRBJ1-2; TRBD1 agrees at 7 bases. This CDR3 region has 16 residues. V dropped 0 bases and J dropped 4; count of bases not matched to a gene: 9. The germline V gene has CDR1 SGHNT and CDR2 YYREEE (reference sequence).

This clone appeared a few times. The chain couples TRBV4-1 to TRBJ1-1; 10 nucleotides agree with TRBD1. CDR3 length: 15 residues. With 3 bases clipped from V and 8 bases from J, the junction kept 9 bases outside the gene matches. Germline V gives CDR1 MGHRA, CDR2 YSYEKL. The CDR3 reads CASSQLLTGGTEAFF. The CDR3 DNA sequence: TGCGCCAGCAGCCAGCTATTGACAGGGGGCACGGAAGCTTTCTTT.

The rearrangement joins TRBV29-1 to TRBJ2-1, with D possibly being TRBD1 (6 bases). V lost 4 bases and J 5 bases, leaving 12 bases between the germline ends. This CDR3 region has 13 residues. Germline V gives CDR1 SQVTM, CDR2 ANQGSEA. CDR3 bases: TGCAGCGTTGTACAAGGGGGAGACAATGAGCAGTTCTTC. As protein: CSVVQGGDNEQFF.

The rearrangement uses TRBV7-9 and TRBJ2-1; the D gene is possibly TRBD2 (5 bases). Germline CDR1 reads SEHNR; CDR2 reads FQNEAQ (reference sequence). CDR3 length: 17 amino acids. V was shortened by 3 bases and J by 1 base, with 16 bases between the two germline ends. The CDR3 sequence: CASSLGKRTSSYNEQFF. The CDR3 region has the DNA TGTGCCAGCAGCTTGGGAAAGCGGACCTCTTCCTACAATGAGCAGTTCTTC. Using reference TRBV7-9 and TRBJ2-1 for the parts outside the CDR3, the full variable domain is DTGVSQNPRHKITKRGQNVTFRCDPISEHNRLYWYRQTLGQGPEFLTYFQNEAQLEKSRLLSDRFSAERPKGSFSTLEIQRTEQGDSAMYLCASSLGKRTSSYNEQFFGPGTRLTVL.

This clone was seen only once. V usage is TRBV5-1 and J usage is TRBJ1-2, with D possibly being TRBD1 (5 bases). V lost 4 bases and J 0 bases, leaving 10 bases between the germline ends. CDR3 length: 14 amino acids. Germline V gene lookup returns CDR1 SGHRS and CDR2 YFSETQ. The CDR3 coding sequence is TGCGCCAGCAGCCCGGACATGGCTAACTATGGCTACACCTTC. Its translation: CASSPDMANYGYTF.

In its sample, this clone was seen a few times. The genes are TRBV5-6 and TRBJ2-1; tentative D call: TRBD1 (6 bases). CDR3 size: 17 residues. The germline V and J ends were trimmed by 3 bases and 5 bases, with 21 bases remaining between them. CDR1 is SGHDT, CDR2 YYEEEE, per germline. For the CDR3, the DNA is TGTGCCAGCAGCTGGACGACAGGCGGAGGCTACAACAATGAGCAGTTCTTC. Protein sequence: CASSWTTGGGYNNEQFF.

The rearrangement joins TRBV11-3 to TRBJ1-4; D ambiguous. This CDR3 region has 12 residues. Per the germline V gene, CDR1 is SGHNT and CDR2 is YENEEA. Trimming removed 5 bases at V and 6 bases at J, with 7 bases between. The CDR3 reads CASSLADEKLFF. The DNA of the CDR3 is TGTGCCAGCAGCCTAGCTGATGAAAAACTGTTTTTT.

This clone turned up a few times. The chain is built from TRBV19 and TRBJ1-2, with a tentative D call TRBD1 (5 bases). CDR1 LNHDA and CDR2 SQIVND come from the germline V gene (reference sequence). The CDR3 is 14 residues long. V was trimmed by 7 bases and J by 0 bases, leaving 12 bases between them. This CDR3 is CASKVTGTNYGYTF. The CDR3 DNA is TGTGCCAGTAAAGTAACAGGCACTAACTATGGCTACACCTTC.

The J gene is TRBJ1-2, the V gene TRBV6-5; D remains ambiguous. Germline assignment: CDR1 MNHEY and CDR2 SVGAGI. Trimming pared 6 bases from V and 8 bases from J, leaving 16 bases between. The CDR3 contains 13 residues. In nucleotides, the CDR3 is TGTGCCAGCAGCTCCGGGAGGGTGAACGGCTACACCTTC. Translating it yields CASSSGRVNGYTF.

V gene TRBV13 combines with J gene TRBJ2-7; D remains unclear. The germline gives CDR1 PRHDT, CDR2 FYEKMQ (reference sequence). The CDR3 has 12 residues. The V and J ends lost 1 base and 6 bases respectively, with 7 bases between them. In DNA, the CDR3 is TGTGCCAGCAGCTTAGTGAGAGCCGAGCAGTACTTC. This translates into CASSLVRAEQYF.